The T cell receptor (beta chain) described here comes from a study of cytomegalovirus exposure and HLA in healthy donors. Study background: Ancestry clustering placed around four fifths of approximately 370 genotyped donors in the Caucasian-associated cluster. General study findings and limits: Later work showed greater clonal expansion in HLA-associated TCR beta chains than in equally common others. Immune exposure data for these donors was limited to CMV serostatus. Cytomegalovirus-associated TCR beta chains were listed, numbering 150 to 200.

A multiplex PCR was run with 60 Vbeta primers and 13 Jbeta primers. TCRdb's table, derived via immunoSEQ multiplex PCR, lists solely in-frame clones and lacks some. The table for this sample gives 200,000 to 250,000 clones. As for this clone: Its antigen is as yet unknown.

Sequenced sample: PBMCs. This sequence originates from a woman in her twenties or thirties in good health and CMV-seropositive.

The chain's CDR3 is CASRPGLADYNEQFF. CDR3 sequence (DNA): TGTGCCAGCAGACCGGGACTAGCGGACTACAATGAGCAGTTCTTC. J is TRBJ2-1 and V is TRBV28; 11 bases fit TRBD2. The CDR3 spans 15 residues. The germline V gene has CDR1 MDHEN and CDR2 SYDVKM. The V gene end was trimmed by 6 bases and the J gene end by 3 bases; junction bases not matched to a gene: 4.